This TCR beta chain was captured by sequencing in a study of early T cells in non-severe SARS-CoV-2 infection (dated by TCRdb to the early 2020s). For the wider study: Bulk RNA from unsorted whole blood was used for TCR sequencing, so alpha and beta chains could not be paired. Results and caveats for the whole study, not just this receptor: Matching against VDJdb was skewed toward anti-spike CD8 responses, likely underestimated virus-specific expansions, and missed private and CD4 specificities.

The CDR3 numbers 17 residues from cysteine through phenylalanine. The kept DNA is CDR3 alone, 51 bases in frame from the first base. The sample holds many counts of this clonotype. Its antigen is still unknown. No base quality information exists; no much larger clone differs at one position. This was a case-control study nested in a cohort of healthcare workers in London, UK, who had nasopharyngeal swab PCR tests and blood samples taken every week. Between 23 and 31 March 2020, the week of the UK lockdown, healthcare workers were enrolled and then followed up weekly for as long as 16 weeks. The receptor library was made with 5' RACE. Sequencing relied on a NextSeq 500. To correct for sequencing error and PCR bias, the TCR library protocol tagged individual cDNA molecules with unique molecular identifiers. Sequencing covered both TCR alpha and beta chains, and within each sample the abundances of alpha and beta sequences were tightly co-correlated. From the authors' description of their analysis: Decombinator V4 was used to annotate the V gene, J gene and CDR3 of the TCR sequences. Expanded TCRs were defined as changing significantly between any two time points under a Poisson model with p below 0.0001. TCR abundances were normalised to the total number of TCRs sequenced in each sample and reported as counts per million. MAIT TCRs were defined by TRAV1-2 paired with TRAJ12, TRAJ20 or TRAJ33, and iNKT TCRs by TRAV10 paired with TRAJ18. VDJdb, accessed 1 November 2021, was searched for CMV, EBV and SARS-CoV-2 annotated TCRs, with TCRs annotated for multiple antigens excluded. The raw public reads went through TCRdb reprocessing: fastp at Q25, MiXCR clone calling, in-frame beta chains kept. Merged by CDR3 protein, the rows form single entries marked with the most common genes and DNA. These V and J calls originate from TCRdb's pipeline instead of the authors' own analysis. The sample table contains 100,000 to 130,000 distinct CDR3 sequences; only one count was recorded for 11% of them. The ten top clones hold approximately 7.3% of the sample.

The chain couples TRBV21-1 to TRBJ2-5; no check of the table's D call, TRBD1, against the DNA was made. TRBV21-1 is noted as a pseudogene. The sequence came from an adult who was a healthcare worker with PCR-confirmed SARS-CoV-2 infection or an uninfected control (not recorded which). Sequencing was done on a sample of whole blood. The sequenced DNA is TGTGCCAGCAGCGAGGGGAATTGTTGGTTGGGTCAGGGGACCCAGTACTTC. Protein translation: CASSEGNCWLGQGTQYF.